This TCR beta chain was obtained from a study of Ad26.COV2.S vaccination and SARS-CoV-2 variants. The study's findings and limits: Vaccinees and placebo recipients showed similar non-spike TCR breadth. The TCR breadth and depth analyses may have understated or missed part of the total T cell responses.

This clone is a singleton in its sample. Its antigen is undetermined. Treatment: around 19 received Ad26.COV2.S at low or high dose, single or two shots; 5 received placebo; per-sample allocation not given. Specimen acquisition occurred on day 63 following the initial vaccine or placebo injection. Generated by immunoSEQ multiplex PCR, the TCRdb table keeps only in-frame clones and is missing some. The sample contains around 300,000 clones, around 90% of which appear only once. This CDR3 contains 15 residues. The V gene end was trimmed by 5 bases and the J gene end by 7 bases; junction bases not matched to a gene: 6. Germline CDR1 reads MRHNA; CDR2 reads SNTAGT.

The gene calls are TRBV6-4 and TRBJ2-1, with TRBD2 matching 12 bases. The TCR originated in a person between 18 and 65 years old who received the Ad26.COV2.S COVID-19 vaccine or a placebo. The sample here was peripheral blood, taken in a trial of Ad26.COV2.S vaccine versus placebo. The DNA for the CDR3 is TGTGCCAGCAGTCTAGCGGGGGGGCCTTTGAATGAGCAGTTCTTC. Translated, it gives CASSLAGGPLNEQFF.